The text below deals with one TCR beta chain. Antigen specificity is unknown. This CDR3 contains 14 residues. V was shortened by 1 base and J by 3 bases, with 6 bases between the two germline ends. Germline V gives CDR1 SGHTA, CDR2 FQGNSA. The data were produced by immunoSEQ multiplex PCR, yet TCRdb's version contains in-frame clones alone and is incomplete. The repertoire holds just over 150,000 clones, with 75% to 90% as singletons. This sample stems from a study of T cell responses to AZD1222 COVID-19 vaccine. The study, taken as a whole, reports: Spike-specific TCR breadth and depth were elevated following two AZD1222 doses.

This sequence joins TRBV7-2 and TRBJ2-2, with D perhaps matching TRBD2 (6 bases). Sequencing used peripheral blood, obtained after recovery from COVID-19. The receptor's source is an adult who had recovered from COVID-19. CDR3 sequence reads: CASSLGGDTGELFF. The CDR3 region has the DNA TGTGCCAGCAGCTTAGGGGGGGACACCGGGGAGCTGTTTTTT.